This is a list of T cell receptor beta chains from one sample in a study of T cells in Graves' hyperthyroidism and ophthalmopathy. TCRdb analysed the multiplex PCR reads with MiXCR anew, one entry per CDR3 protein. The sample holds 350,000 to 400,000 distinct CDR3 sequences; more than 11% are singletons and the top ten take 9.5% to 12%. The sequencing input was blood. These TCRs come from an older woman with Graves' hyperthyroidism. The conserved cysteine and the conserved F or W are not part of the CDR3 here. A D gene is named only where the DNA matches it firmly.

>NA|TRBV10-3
AISEITGHSQMNTEAF
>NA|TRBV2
ASRGTEAF
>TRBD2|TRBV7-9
ASSPHGLAGGYNEQF
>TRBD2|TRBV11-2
ASSGTSGRSHNEQF
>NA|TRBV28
ASSQTRGEY
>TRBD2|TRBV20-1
TVAGGGDTQY
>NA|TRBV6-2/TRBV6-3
ASKAGHSGNTIY
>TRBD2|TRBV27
ASSFPRGRTYEQY
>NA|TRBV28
ASSFGNSNQPQH
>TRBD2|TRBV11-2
ASSLRGLAGVPGLGEQY
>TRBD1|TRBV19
ASSTRTGTGDQPQH
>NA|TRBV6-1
ASTRRWEGGQF
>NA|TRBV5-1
ASSLTGIETQY
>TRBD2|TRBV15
ATSRGLVNEQF
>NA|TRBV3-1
ASSQDPATTYLEQY
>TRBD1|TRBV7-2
ASSRQGDGELF
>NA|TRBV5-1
ASSLWRTLNTGELF
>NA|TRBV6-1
ASTAGGNQPQH
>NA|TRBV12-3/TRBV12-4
ASSLAGPGGELF
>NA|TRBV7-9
ASSSGGRATDTQY
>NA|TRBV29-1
SVRGSGKETQY
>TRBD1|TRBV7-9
ASSARQGGYEQY
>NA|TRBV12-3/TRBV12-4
ASSLARRSYEQY
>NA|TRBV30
AWNPGEVDEQF
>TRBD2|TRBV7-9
ASSFEAGGFEQF
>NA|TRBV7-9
ASSLSHGQINSPLH
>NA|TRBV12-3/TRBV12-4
ASSLEVGTEAF
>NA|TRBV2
ASKPGSEKLF
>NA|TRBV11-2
ASSIDEWTDTQY
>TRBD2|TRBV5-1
ASSLAPTSGREGEQF
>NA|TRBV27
ASSLSARQSYEQY
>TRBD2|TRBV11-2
ASSNRGSGRGRSYNEQF
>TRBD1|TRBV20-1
SARGQSNTEAF
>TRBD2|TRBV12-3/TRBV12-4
ASSPKWRTSGSTDTQY
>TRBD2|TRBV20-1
SSLGLAATDTQY
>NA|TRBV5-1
ASSFPGVDEQF
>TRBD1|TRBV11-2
ASSPLTGSYYEQY
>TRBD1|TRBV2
ASRSSGTVKTQY
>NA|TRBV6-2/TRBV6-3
ASSYLTPASYEQY
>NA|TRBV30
AWSVGGAYEQY
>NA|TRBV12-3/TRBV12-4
ASSSNGGNTIY
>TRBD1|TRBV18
ASAWTGGSETQY
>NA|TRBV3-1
ASSQDLGQNTGELF
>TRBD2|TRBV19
ASSSRWTSGRESETQY
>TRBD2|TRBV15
ATSSTPPGLAGVETQY
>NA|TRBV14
ASSQGRASGELF
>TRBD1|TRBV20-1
SARGGTGDTEAF
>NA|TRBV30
AWTEGPHQPQH
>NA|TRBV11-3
ASSLDQRGTEAF
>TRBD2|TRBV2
ASSDQAGSLADTQY